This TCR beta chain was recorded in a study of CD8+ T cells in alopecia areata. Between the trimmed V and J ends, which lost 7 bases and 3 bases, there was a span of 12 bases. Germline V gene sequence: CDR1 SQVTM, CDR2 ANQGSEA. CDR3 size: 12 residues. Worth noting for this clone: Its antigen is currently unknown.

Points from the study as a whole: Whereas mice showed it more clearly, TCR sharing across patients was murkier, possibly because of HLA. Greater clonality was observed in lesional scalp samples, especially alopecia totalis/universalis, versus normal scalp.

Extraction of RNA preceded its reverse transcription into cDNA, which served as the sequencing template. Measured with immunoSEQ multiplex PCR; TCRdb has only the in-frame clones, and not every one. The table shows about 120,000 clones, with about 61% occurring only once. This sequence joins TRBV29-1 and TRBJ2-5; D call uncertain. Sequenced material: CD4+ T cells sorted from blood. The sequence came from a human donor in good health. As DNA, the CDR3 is TGCAGCGCGATGAGAACGGAAGAGACCCAGTACTTC. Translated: CSAMRTEETQYF.